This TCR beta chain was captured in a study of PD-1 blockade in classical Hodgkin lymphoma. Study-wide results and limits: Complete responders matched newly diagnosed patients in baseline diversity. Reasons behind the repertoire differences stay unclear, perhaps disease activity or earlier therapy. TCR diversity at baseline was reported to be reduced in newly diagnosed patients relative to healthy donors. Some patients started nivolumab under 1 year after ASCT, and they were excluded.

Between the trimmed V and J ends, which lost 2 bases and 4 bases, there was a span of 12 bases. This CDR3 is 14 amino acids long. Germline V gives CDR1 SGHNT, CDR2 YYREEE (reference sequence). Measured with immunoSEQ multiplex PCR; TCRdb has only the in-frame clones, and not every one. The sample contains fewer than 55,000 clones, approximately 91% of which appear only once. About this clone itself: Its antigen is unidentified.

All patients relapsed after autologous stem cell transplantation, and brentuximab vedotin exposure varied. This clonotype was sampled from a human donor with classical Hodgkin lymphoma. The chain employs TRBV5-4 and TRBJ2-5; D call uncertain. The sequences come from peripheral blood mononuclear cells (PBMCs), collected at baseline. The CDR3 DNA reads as TGTGCCAGCAGCTTAGGCGGTTTGTTAGAGACCCAGTACTTC. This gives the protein CASSLGGLLETQYF.